These 21 T cell receptor beta chains share one sample of origin, sequenced in a study of cytomegalovirus exposure and HLA in healthy donors. Vbeta (60) and Jbeta (13) primers were used in the PCR. Libraries were prepared by immunoSEQ multiplex PCR; TCRdb keeps only in-frame clonotypes and omits some of them. The table has 210,000 or so clones, under 80% seen once. The source material was PBMCs. The source of these receptors is a girl aged 2 to 10 in good health and CMV-seronegative.

V is TRBV18 and J is TRBJ2-3, with D possibly being TRBD2 (7 bases). Germline V CDR1 and CDR2: KGHSH, LQKENI. The V end was cut by 4 bases, the J end by 8 bases, with 25 bases between. The CDR3 spans 17 residues. CDR3 region: CASSLNGGGSGIGTQYF. The CDR3 nucleotides are TGTGCCAGCTCACTTAACGGCGGGGGCTCCGGGATAGGTACGCAGTATTTT. The full variable domain, completed using reference TRBV18 and TRBJ2-3, is NAGVMQNPRHLVRRRGQEARLRCSPMKGHSHVYWYRQLPEEGLKFMVYLQKENIIDESGMPKERFSAEFPKEGPSILRIQQVVRGDSAAYFCASSLNGGGSGIGTQYFGPGTRLTVL.

This rearrangement joins TRBV11-3 to TRBJ1-5; 7 bases map to TRBD1. CDR1 and CDR2 (germline): SGHNT, YENEEA. V was pared by 3 bases and J by 4 bases, with 12 bases of the junction left unmatched. The CDR3 extends over 17 amino acids. The DNA for the CDR3 is TGTGCCAGCAGCTTGGCCAACAGGGGATGTTGGAATCAGCCCCAGCATTTT. The encoded protein is CASSLANRGCWNQPQHF.

CDR3 sequence: CASSLIYTEAFF. CDR3 bases: TGTGCCAGCAGCTTAATATATACTGAAGCTTTCTTT. The chain combines TRBV7-8 with TRBJ1-1; D ambiguous. V was clipped by 2 bases and J by 5 bases, with 6 bases between them. Germline loops: CDR1 SGHVS, CDR2 FQNEAQ. The CDR3 has 12 residues.

This clone was recorded once. The chain joins TRBV6-1 to TRBJ2-1, with 7 bases lining up with TRBD1. This CDR3 has 14 residues. The junction had 6 bases not matched to a gene; V was cut back by 7 bases and J by 3 bases. Germline CDR1 and CDR2: MNHNS and SASEGT. The CDR3 nucleotides read TGTGCCAGCATCCCACAGGGGTTCTACAATGAGCAGTTCTTC. It is translated as CASIPQGFYNEQFF.

The rearrangement uses TRBV5-4 and TRBJ1-3; a possible D gene is TRBD1 (6 bases). The CDR3 consists of 16 residues. In germline, CDR1 is SGHNT, CDR2 YYREEE (reference sequence). Trimming pared 2 bases from V and 2 bases from J, leaving 14 bases between. CDR3 bases: TGTGCCAGCAGCTTTAACCCCCCAGGGGCTGGAAACACCATATATTTT. This gives the protein CASSFNPPGAGNTIYF.

This rearrangement joins TRBV10-1 to TRBJ2-1, with TRBD1 matching 11 bases. Germline V CDR1 and CDR2: WNHNN, SYGVQD (reference sequence). The CDR3 runs 14 residues. Trimming at V came to 4 bases and at J to 8 bases, leaving 4 bases not matched to a gene. The CDR3, as DNA: TGCGCCAGCAGTGGGGACAGGGGGTTAGATGAGCAGTTCTTC. Its protein product is CASSGDRGLDEQFF.

The J gene is TRBJ2-1, the V gene TRBV7-6; 14 nucleotides align to TRBD2. The CDR3 is 17 amino acids. The V segment lost 1 base and the J segment 5 bases; nucleotides outside the gene matches: 4. Per the germline V gene, CDR1 is SGHVS and CDR2 is FNYEAQ. DNA of the CDR3: TGTGCCAGCAGCTTAGACCAGACTAGCGGGGGGGACAATGAGCAGTTCTTC. Translated, it gives CASSLDQTSGGDNEQFF.

This chain joins TRBV7-9 and TRBJ2-5; D unclear. The CDR3 runs 13 residues. V was cut by 3 bases and J by 5 bases, with 10 bases left in between. CDR1 and CDR2 (germline): SEHNR, FQNEAQ (reference sequence). This CDR3 is CASSLAPGETQYF. The CDR3 DNA reads as TGTGCCAGCAGCTTGGCCCCCGGGGAGACCCAGTACTTC.

This clone was observed a single time. The chain has TRBV9 and TRBJ1-3, with D perhaps matching TRBD1 (5 bases). The CDR3 length is 17 residues. Germline V gene data show CDR1 as SGDLS and CDR2 as YYNGEE. Trimming shortened V by 0 bases and J by 0 bases, and 13 bases separated the two germline ends. The CDR3, as DNA: TGTGCCAGCAGCGTAGATCTGGGGCCTGGCTCTGGAAACACCATATATTTT. This gives the protein CASSVDLGPGSGNTIYF. Full variable domain (remainder filled in from reference TRBV9 and TRBJ1-3): DSGVTQTPKHLITATGQRVTLRCSPRSGDLSVYWYQQSLDQGLQFLIQYYNGEERAKGNILERFSAQQFPDLHSELNLSSLELGDSALYFCASSVDLGPGSGNTIYFGEGSWLTVV.

CDR3 in amino acids: CASSSGGSNEQFF. CDR3 DNA sequence: TGTGCCAGCAGTTCGGGAGGGTCCAATGAGCAGTTCTTC. The chain has TRBV6-5 and TRBJ2-1; 8 bases fit TRBD2. V shed 4 bases, J shed 6 bases, and the junction held 2 bases outside the gene matches. Germline CDR1 is MNHEY and CDR2 is SVGAGI. The CDR3 has 13 residues.

The rearrangement uses TRBV18 and TRBJ1-1, with 7 bases lining up with TRBD1. In germline, CDR1 is KGHSH, CDR2 LQKENI. Losses at the gene ends were 3 bases for V and 5 bases for J; bases not matched to a gene: 12. The CDR3 has 16 residues. Here the CDR3 reads CASSPKATGSATEAFF. The CDR3 DNA reads as TGTGCCAGCTCACCCAAGGCGACAGGGTCTGCAACTGAAGCTTTCTTT.

The chain has TRBV6-1 and TRBJ1-2; maybe TRBD1 (5 bases). Germline V gives CDR1 MNHNS, CDR2 SASEGT. The CDR3 totals 15 residues. V dropped 6 bases and J dropped 0 bases, with 14 bases sitting between them. The CDR3 sequence is CASSQFGGANYGYTF. Written as DNA, the CDR3 is TGTGCCAGCAGCCAGTTCGGGGGGGCTAACTATGGCTACACCTTC.

In this sample, this clone turned up a few times. V usage is TRBV5-1 and J usage is TRBJ1-1; TRBD1 matches 7 bases. After removal of 7 bases from V and 0 bases from J, the junction contained 0 bases not matched to a gene. Germline lookup yields CDR1 SGHRS and CDR2 YFSETQ. The CDR3 has 12 amino acids. The CDR3 region is CASGQVNTEAFF. Here the CDR3 DNA reads TGCGCCAGCGGACAGGTGAACACTGAAGCTTTCTTT.

The chain combines TRBV30 with TRBJ2-7; TRBD2 might be the D (5 bases). The V gene lost 0 bases and the J gene lost 7 bases, with 13 bases spanning the gap. The CDR3 is made up of 13 amino acids. CDR1 and CDR2 from the germline V gene are GTSNPN and SVGIG (reference sequence). Written as DNA, the CDR3 is TGTGCCTGGAGTGTGGCTAGCCTTGGGGAGCAGTACTTC. Encoded protein: CAWSVASLGEQYF. Combining the CDR3 with reference TRBV30 and TRBJ2-7 gives the whole variable domain SQTIHQWPATLVQPVGSPLSLECTVEGTSNPNLYWYRQAAGRGLQLLFYSVGIGQISSEVPQNLSASRPQDRQFILSSKKLLLSDSGFYLCAWSVASLGEQYFGPGTRLTVT.

This clone was found a few times. This chain uses TRBV30 with TRBJ2-2; 10 nucleotides line up with TRBD2. This CDR3 spans 16 amino acids. Trimming removed 0 bases from V and 4 bases from J; junction bases left unmatched: 5. Germline CDR1 is GTSNPN and CDR2 is SVGIG (reference sequence). The CDR3 region has the DNA TGTGCCTGGAGTGTGGGACTAGCGTTCGGCACCGGGGAGCTGTTTTTT. This codes for CAWSVGLAFGTGELFF.

The rearrangement joins TRBV30 to TRBJ2-5, with D perhaps matching TRBD2 (6 bases). CDR3 length: 13 amino acids. The V gene lost 0 bases and the J gene lost 4 bases, with 9 bases spanning the gap. Germline CDR1 reads GTSNPN; CDR2 reads SVGIG (reference sequence). CDR3 nucleotides: TGTGCCTGGAGTGTACGAGCGGGAGAGACCCAGTACTTC. This sequence encodes CAWSVRAGETQYF.

The V and J genes are TRBV7-2 and TRBJ1-1; D perhaps matches TRBD1 (6 bases). V lost 1 base, J lost 1 base, and 10 bases lay in between. Germline V CDR1 and CDR2: SGHTA, FQGNSA. This CDR3 comprises 15 residues. CDR3 in amino acids: CASSLGQTGNTEAFF. CDR3 nucleotide sequence: TGTGCCAGCAGCTTAGGGCAGACAGGGAACACTGAAGCTTTCTTT.

The chain carries TRBV5-6 and TRBJ2-5; a weak D match, TRBD1 (6 bases). V lost 1 base and J lost 2, with 12 bases in between. The germline V gene has CDR1 SGHDT and CDR2 YYEEEE. This CDR3 contains 15 residues. CDR3 loop: CASSLRGQGQETQYF. For the CDR3, the DNA is TGTGCCAGCAGCTTGAGGGGCCAGGGGCAAGAGACCCAGTACTTC. The complete variable domain, with remaining parts taken from reference TRBV5-6 and TRBJ2-5, reads DAGVTQSPTHLIKTRGQQVTLRCSPKSGHDTVSWYQQALGQGPQFIFQYYEEEERQRGNFPDRFSGHQFPNYSSELNVNALLLGDSALYLCASSLRGQGQETQYFGPGTRLLVL.

V and J are TRBV25-1 and TRBJ2-7, with a weak D call TRBD1 (6 bases). Trimming took off 4 bases at V and 2 bases at J, with 12 bases between the two ends. The CDR3 contains 14 residues. Germline assignment: CDR1 MGHDK and CDR2 SYGVNS. CDR3 nucleotides: TGTGCCAGCAGTGCACAGGGTCGGGCCTACGAGCAGTACTTC. Its protein product is CASSAQGRAYEQYF.

The chain is built from TRBV5-4 and TRBJ2-1, with D unclear. The CDR3 spans 13 residues. With 0 bases removed from V and 7 bases from J, the gap between germline ends came to 8 bases. Germline CDR1 and CDR2: SGHNT and YYREEE (reference sequence). CDR3: CASSLVQRNEQFF. The CDR3 DNA reads TGTGCCAGCAGCTTGGTCCAGCGAAATGAGCAGTTCTTC.

The genes are TRBV7-2 and TRBJ1-1; possible D gene TRBD1, 5 bases. The V and J ends lost 4 bases and 4 bases respectively, with 22 bases between them. CDR1 is SGHTA, CDR2 FQGNSA, per germline. This CDR3 is 17 amino acids long. The CDR3 protein is CASSSPDPHRWITEAFF. CDR3 bases: TGTGCCAGCAGCTCACCCGACCCGCACAGGTGGATCACTGAAGCTTTCTTT.